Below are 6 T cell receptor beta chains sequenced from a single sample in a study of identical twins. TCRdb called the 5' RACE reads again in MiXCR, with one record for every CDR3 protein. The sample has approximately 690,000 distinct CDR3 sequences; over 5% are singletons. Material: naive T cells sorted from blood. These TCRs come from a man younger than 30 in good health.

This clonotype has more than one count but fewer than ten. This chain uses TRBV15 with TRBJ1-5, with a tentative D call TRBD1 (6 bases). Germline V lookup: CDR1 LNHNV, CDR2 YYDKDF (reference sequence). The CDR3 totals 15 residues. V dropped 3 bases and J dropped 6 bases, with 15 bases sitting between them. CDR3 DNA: TGTGCCACCAGCAGTTTGAACAGGGTAGGTCAGCCCCAGCATTTT. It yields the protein CATSSLNRVGQPQHF.

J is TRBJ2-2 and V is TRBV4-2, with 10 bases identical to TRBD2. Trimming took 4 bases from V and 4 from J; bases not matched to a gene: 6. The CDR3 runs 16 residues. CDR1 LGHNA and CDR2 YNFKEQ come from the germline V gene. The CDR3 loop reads CASSLGGTSVTGELFF. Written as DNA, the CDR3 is TGTGCCAGCAGCCTTGGGGGGACTAGCGTCACCGGGGAGCTGTTTTTT.

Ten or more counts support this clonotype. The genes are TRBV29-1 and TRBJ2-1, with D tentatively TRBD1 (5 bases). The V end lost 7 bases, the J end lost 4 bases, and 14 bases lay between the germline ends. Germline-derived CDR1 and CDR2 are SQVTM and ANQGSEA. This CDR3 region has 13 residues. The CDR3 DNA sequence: TGCAGCGCTGCAGGGATTCGGTACAATGAGCAGTTCTTC. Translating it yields CSAAGIRYNEQFF.

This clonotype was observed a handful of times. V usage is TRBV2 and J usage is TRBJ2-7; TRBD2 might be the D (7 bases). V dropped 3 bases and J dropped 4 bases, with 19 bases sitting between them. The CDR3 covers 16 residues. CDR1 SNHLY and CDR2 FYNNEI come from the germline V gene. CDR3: CASSDPRREGGYEQYF. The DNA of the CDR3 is TGTGCCAGCAGTGACCCCAGGCGCGAGGGGGGGTACGAGCAGTACTTC. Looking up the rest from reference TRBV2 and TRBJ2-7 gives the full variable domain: EPEVTQTPSHQVTQMGQEVILRCVPISNHLYFYWYRQILGQKVEFLVSFYNNEISEKSEIFDDQFSVERPDGSNFTLKIRSTKLEDSAMYFCASSDPRREGGYEQYFGPGTRLTVT.

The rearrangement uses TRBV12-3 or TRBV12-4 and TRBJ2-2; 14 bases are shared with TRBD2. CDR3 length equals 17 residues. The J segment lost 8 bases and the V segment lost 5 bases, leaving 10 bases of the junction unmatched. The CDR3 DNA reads TGTGCCAGCAGTGAACACAGACTAGCGGGAGGGCCGGGGGAGCTGTTTTTT. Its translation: CASSEHRLAGGPGELFF.

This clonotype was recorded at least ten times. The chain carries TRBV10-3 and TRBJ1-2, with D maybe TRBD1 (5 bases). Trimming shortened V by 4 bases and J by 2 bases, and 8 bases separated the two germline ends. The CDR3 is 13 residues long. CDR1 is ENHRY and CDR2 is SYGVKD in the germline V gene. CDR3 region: CAISAGVNYGYTF. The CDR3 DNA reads TGTGCCATCAGTGCGGGGGTAAACTATGGCTACACCTTC.